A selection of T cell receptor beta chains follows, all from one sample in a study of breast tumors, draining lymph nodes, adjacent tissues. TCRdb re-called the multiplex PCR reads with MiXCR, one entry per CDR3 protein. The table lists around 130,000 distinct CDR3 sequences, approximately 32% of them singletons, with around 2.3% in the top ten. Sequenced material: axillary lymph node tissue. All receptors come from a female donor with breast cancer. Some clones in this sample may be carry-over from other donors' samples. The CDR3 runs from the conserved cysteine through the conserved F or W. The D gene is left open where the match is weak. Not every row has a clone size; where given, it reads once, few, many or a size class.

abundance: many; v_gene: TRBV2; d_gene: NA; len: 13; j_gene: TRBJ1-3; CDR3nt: TGTGCCAGCATGCTAGATATAGGAAACACCATATATTTT; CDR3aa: CASMLDIGNTIYF
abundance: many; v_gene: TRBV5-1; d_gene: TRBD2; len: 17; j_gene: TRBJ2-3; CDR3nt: TGCGCCAGCAGACGCGGGACTAGCGGGGGAAGCACAGATACGCAGTATTTT; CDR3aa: CASRRGTSGGSTDTQYF
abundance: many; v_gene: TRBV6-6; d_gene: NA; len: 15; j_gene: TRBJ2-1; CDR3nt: TGTGCCAGCAGTTACTTGGGGGGGGGCCCCTATGAGCAGTTCTTC; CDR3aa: CASSYLGGGPYEQFF
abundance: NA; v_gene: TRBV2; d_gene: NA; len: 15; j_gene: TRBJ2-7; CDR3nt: TGTGCCAGCAGTGAAGCGCCGACAGATTCCTACGAGCAGTACTTC; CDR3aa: CASSEAPTDSYEQYF
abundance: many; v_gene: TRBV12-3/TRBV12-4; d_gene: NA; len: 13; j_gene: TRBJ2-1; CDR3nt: TGTGCCAGCAGAAAGACTAGTTCTATCGCGCAGTTCTTC; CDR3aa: CASRKTSSIAQFF
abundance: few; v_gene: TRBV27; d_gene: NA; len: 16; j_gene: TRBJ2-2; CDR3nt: TGTGCCAGCAGTGCTAGGAAGGCAACGAACACCGGGGAGCTGTTTTTT; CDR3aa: CASSARKATNTGELFF
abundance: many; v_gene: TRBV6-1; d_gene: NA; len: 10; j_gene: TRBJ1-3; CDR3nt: TGTGCCAGCAGTGAGTACACCATATATTTT; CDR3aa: CASSEYTIYF
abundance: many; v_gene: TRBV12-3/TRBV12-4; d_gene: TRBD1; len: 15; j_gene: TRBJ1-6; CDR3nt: TGTGCCAGCAGTTTCGGACAGGCCCATAATTCACCCCTCCACTTT; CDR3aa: CASSFGQAHNSPLHF
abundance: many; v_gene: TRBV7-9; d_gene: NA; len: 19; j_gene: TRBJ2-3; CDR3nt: TGTGCCAGCAGCCCCCCCGGGCGCGACGGCAGGCAAGAAACAGATACGCAGTATTTT; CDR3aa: CASSPPGRDGRQETDTQYF
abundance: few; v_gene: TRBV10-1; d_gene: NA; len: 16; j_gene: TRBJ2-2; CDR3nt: TGCGCCAGCAGTCCAGTGGGGACTTTGAGCACCGGGGAGCTGTTTTTT; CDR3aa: CASSPVGTLSTGELFF
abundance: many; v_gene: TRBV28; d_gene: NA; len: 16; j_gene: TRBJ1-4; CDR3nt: TGTGCCAGCAGTTCATCACCGACGGGTTTGCGGGAAAAACTGTTTTTT; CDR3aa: CASSSSPTGLREKLFF